This is a list of T cell receptor beta chains from one sample in a study of CD8 T cells in ankylosing spondylitis. TCRdb reanalysed the 5' RACE reads using MiXCR and keeps one entry per CDR3 protein. This table has about 130,000 distinct CDR3 sequences, about 7% appearing once. The sample comprised blood, either unsorted or a sorted T cell fraction (not recorded which). These receptors all come from a female donor with ankylosing spondylitis or in good health (not recorded which). Each CDR3 is given with its conserved first and last residue. A D gene is named only where the DNA matches it firmly. Clone size is stated in some rows and not others, as once, few, many or a class when expanded.

j_call: TRBJ2-7; v_call: TRBV11-2; clone_size: .; d_call: .; cdr3_aa: CASTQKSASRSDSYEQYF; cdr3_nt: TGTGCCAGCACCCAAAAAAGTGCAAGTCGCAGCGACTCCTACGAGCAGTACTTC
j_call: TRBJ1-5; v_call: TRBV12-3/TRBV12-4; clone_size: many; d_call: .; cdr3_aa: CASSLTGDSNQPQHF; cdr3_nt: TGTGCCAGCAGTTTGACAGGCGACAGCAATCAGCCCCAGCATTTT
j_call: TRBJ1-4; v_call: TRBV28; clone_size: many; d_call: TRBD1; cdr3_aa: CASSPGQGATNEKLFF; cdr3_nt: TGTGCCAGCAGCCCTGGCCAGGGGGCAACTAATGAAAAACTGTTTTTT
j_call: TRBJ1-6; v_call: TRBV20-1; clone_size: many; d_call: .; cdr3_aa: CSASPPAAGTNSPLHF; cdr3_nt: TGCAGTGCTAGCCCCCCCGCCGCAGGGACGAATTCACCCCTCCACTTT
j_call: TRBJ2-7; v_call: TRBV9; clone_size: few; d_call: .; cdr3_aa: CASSVDVRAHEQYF; cdr3_nt: TGTGCCAGCAGCGTAGACGTCAGGGCGCACGAGCAGTACTTC
j_call: TRBJ1-5; v_call: TRBV21-1; clone_size: .; d_call: .; cdr3_aa: CASRSHLAGQPQHF; cdr3_nt: TGTGCCAGCAGAAGTCACCTGGCAGGGCAGCCCCAGCATTTT
j_call: TRBJ2-5; v_call: TRBV7-2; clone_size: many; d_call: .; cdr3_aa: CASSLGGEEAQYF; cdr3_nt: TGTGCCAGCAGCTTAGGGGGAGAAGAAGCCCAGTACTTC
j_call: TRBJ1-2; v_call: TRBV5-5; clone_size: many; d_call: .; cdr3_aa: CASSSDHYGYTF; cdr3_nt: TGTGCCAGCAGCTCGGACCACTATGGCTACACCTTC
j_call: TRBJ2-1; v_call: TRBV5-5; clone_size: many; d_call: TRBD2; cdr3_aa: CASTQLAGDNNEQFF; cdr3_nt: TGTGCCAGCACCCAACTAGCGGGGGATAACAATGAGCAGTTCTTC
j_call: TRBJ1-1; v_call: TRBV20-1; clone_size: many; d_call: .; cdr3_aa: CSAIERSSGDPEAFF; cdr3_nt: TGCAGTGCTATAGAGCGGTCGTCAGGGGACCCTGAAGCTTTCTTT
j_call: TRBJ1-4; v_call: TRBV7-2; clone_size: many; d_call: .; cdr3_aa: CASSLPGLTNEKLFF; cdr3_nt: TGTGCCAGCAGCTTACCAGGGCTTACTAATGAAAAACTGTTTTTT
j_call: TRBJ1-6; v_call: TRBV28; clone_size: many; d_call: TRBD1; cdr3_aa: CASSPGTGPSPLHF; cdr3_nt: TGTGCCAGCAGTCCGGGGACAGGGCCCTCACCCCTCCACTTT
j_call: TRBJ2-2; v_call: TRBV5-1; clone_size: many; d_call: TRBD1; cdr3_aa: CASSSDRGANTGELFF; cdr3_nt: TGCGCCAGCAGCTCTGACAGGGGTGCGAACACCGGGGAGCTGTTTTTT
j_call: TRBJ1-2; v_call: TRBV20-1; clone_size: many; d_call: TRBD1; cdr3_aa: CSAGDRVGYGYTF; cdr3_nt: TGCAGTGCTGGGGACAGGGTGGGCTATGGCTACACCTTC
j_call: TRBJ2-1; v_call: TRBV20-1; clone_size: many; d_call: TRBD2; cdr3_aa: CSAQTGGVEQFF; cdr3_nt: TGCAGTGCCCAGACCGGGGGGGTTGAGCAGTTCTTC
j_call: TRBJ2-6; v_call: TRBV6-1; clone_size: many; d_call: .; cdr3_aa: CASSKTSDGANVLTF; cdr3_nt: TGTGCCAGCAGCAAAACTAGTGACGGGGCCAACGTCCTGACTTTC
j_call: TRBJ2-7; v_call: TRBV5-1; clone_size: few; d_call: TRBD1; cdr3_aa: CASSPDRVSSYEQYF; cdr3_nt: TGCGCCAGCAGCCCCGACAGGGTCAGCTCCTACGAGCAGTACTTC